This T cell receptor (beta chain) was found in a study of cytomegalovirus exposure and HLA in healthy donors (dated by TCRdb to about 2017). Turning to the overall study: In an earlier analysis of some 610 of the donors, around 290 Gb of sequence data and 90 million to 120 million unique TCR beta sequences from roughly 200 million T cells were reported. Using immunosequencing, the study profiled T cell repertoires from around 670 subjects and related those repertoires to cytomegalovirus serostatus. In a later genetic analysis, genome-wide SNP genotypes for about three fifths of the 666 donors were used, and that subset was treated as a discovery cohort. In the later analysis, no new phenotypic data were used to find candidate immune exposures; instead, reliance was placed on TCR beta sequences and their occurrence across donors. Class I and class II HLA loci were covered by the typing at four-digit resolution. Alongside the repertoire data, information on donor age, sex, ethnicity and CMV serostatus was compiled. Besides the first cohort of roughly 660 subjects, a separate validation cohort made up of over 100 different subjects was used. A later analysis re-examined previously published TCR beta repertoires from 600 to 700 donors and added high-resolution HLA genotyping to investigate patterns of TCR occurrence. All discovery cohort repertoires had been generated on a single sequencing platform. The study aimed to test whether cataloging public T cell receptors could reveal signatures of past pathogen exposure. Among the 398 genotyped donors, under 90% belonged to the genetic ancestry cluster associated with self-reported Caucasian donors. In an earlier analysis of several hundred of the donors, high-throughput TCR beta sequencing was used to judge whether each TCR beta V gene segment behaved as functional or pseudogenic. An early release covering about 600 HLA-typed donors comprised about 300 gigabases of sequencing data and roughly 86 million unique TCR sequences. Typing coverage differed by locus: A, B, C, DRB1 and DQB1 were typed in roughly 629-640 donors, DQA1 in about 500, DPA1 in nearly 610, and DPB1 in 472. To predict cytomegalovirus infection status, the study brought together high-throughput TCR immunosequencing, statistical association of individual TCRs with disease status, and machine learning. Roughly 5 DR-DQ haplotypes were handled as single units for association and clustering, since linkage in the cohort was strong. Across about 370 genotyped donors of the cohort, an average of about 240,000 unique TCR beta nucleotide sequences per donor were sequenced, and 15% to 20% of those sequences were non-productive. Overall study results and their limits: The cohort was sequenced for TCR beta chains only, and without alpha or paired-chain data the features that could be detected were limited. About 17 rarely observed V segments, including chromosome 9 orphons, were excluded from the earlier analysis of about 610 of the donors because counts were too low. A later analysis found that most CMV-associated TCR beta chains appeared HLA-restricted, with HLA associations seemingly driven largely by CMV exposure. Assigning TCR associations to individual alleles was difficult when HLA alleles, especially DR and DQ, strongly co-occurred. A cluster of highly shared sequence variants was judged likely to be a technical artifact of the sequencing pipeline. Roughly uniform sequencing depth across donors was assumed in presence/absence analyses, although this assumption may not hold. Because the 87-base-pair reads could not distinguish some IMGT-functional V segments, including TRBV6-2 and TRBV6-3, those segments were excluded. The authors suggested that the approach could potentially be generalized to other disease states and immunological phenotypes. The only immune exposure information available for the cohort was CMV serostatus. Compared with equally common non-associated chains, HLA-associated TCR beta chains in a later analysis were more clonally expanded and had lower generation probabilities. A few of the identified cytomegalovirus-associated TCR beta chains were confirmed in vitro to be specific for cytomegalovirus antigens. A total of 150 to 200 TCR beta chains were listed by the study as associated with cytomegalovirus. Across donors, most TCR sequences were observed very rarely, whereas some public TCRs were present in many individuals. In an earlier analysis of 450 to 750 of the donors, most TCR beta V segments appeared in productive rearrangements about 87% or about 30% of the time, broadly matching IMGT annotations. In a later analysis, several top co-occurrence clusters were reported to appear linked to parvovirus B19, influenza, CMV and Epstein-Barr virus. Cytomegalovirus status was reported to be diagnosed by the classifier with high specificity and sensitivity in both the original and validation cohorts. Correlated functional status among segregating V segments might be attributable to linkage disequilibrium, but an unknown experimental factor could not be ruled out. According to a later analysis, TCR association rates differed among HLA loci, with DRB1 alleles showing the most associated TCRs and HLA-C alleles showing the fewest. A later genetic analysis associated a missense DCLRE1C variant with V-gene and J-gene trimming of TCR beta chains, and an independent cohort replicated the association. HLA typing was unavailable for some donors at each locus, so association tests used only the typed subset. A further reported finding was that TCR beta sequences accurately predicted the HLA-A and HLA-B alleles for most subjects in the first cohort. A later analysis associated about 16,000 TCR beta sequences with specific HLA alleles at a false discovery rate of 0.05. Compared with the approximately 710-donor mean, donors in an Asian-associated ancestry cluster had fewer N-insertions in productive TCRs, according to a later genetic analysis.

Library generation was performed with the immunoSEQ multiplex PCR assay. For the multiplex PCR, a mixture combining 60 forward primers for TCR Vbeta segments and 13 reverse primers for TCR Jbeta segments was used. The CDR3 region of rearranged TCR beta genes was amplified from genomic DNA by a multiplex PCR assay. On the Illumina HiSeq System, the amplified TCR beta libraries were sequenced as 87-base-pair reads. For the original study's pipeline: A later analysis tallied roughly 78 million unique TCR beta chains across the 666 repertoires, and some 10 million of those chains were shared by two or more donors. To remove PCR and sequencing errors, raw reads were error-corrected and collapsed into unique sequences using a nearest-neighbor algorithm that merged closely related sequences. Alignment of CDR3 sequences to IMGT reference sequences was used to assign V, D and J gene segments. For a sequence to be retained, at least a six-nucleotide match to both a V gene segment and a J gene segment was required. Rearrangements were called productive when the CDR3 lacked stop codons and stayed in frame with V and J; all others were non-productive. CDR3 was defined by IMGT convention, running from the second conserved V-encoded cysteine to the conserved J-encoded phenylalanine. The earlier analysis of about 590 of the donors excluded sequences that lacked an unambiguous match to a single V gene segment. In an earlier analysis of 587 of the donors, V segments were called functional above 56.7% productive rearrangements and were called segregating when the between-donor standard deviation exceeded 5%. A statistical classification framework was built for diagnosing cytomegalovirus status from the catalog of TCR beta chain sequences. V and J gene assignment, in a later analysis, came from comparing TCR nucleotide sequences with IMGT/GENE-DB human TR gene sequences. In a later analysis, CDR3 sequences and most-parsimonious VDJ recombination scenarios were assigned using the TCRdist pipeline. A later analysis defined each TCR beta chain by its CDR3 amino acid sequence plus V-gene family, and excluded reads lacking a unique V-gene family. As a way to deal with suspected cross-contamination and a sequencing artifact, a later analysis dropped 640 or so nucleotide sequences that were highly shared and had low generation probability. In a later analysis, a clonal expansion index for each public chain was calculated from normalized within-repertoire ranks of inferred template counts. Generation probabilities in a later analysis came from a VDJ recombination model fitted to out-of-frame rearrangements, and those results were checked against IGoR. Hypergeometric tests were used in a later analysis to score TCR-TCR, TCR-HLA and TCR-CMV co-occurrence, with a repertoire-size bias correction applied to the TCR pairs. To estimate false discovery rates, a later analysis permuted the HLA or CMV assignments 20 times. In a later analysis, co-occurring TCRs were grouped with DBSCAN, and TCRdist sequence similarity was added when clustering was performed within HLA-allele-positive subsets. Repertoires with fewer than 30,000 or more than 120,000 public chains, plus five repertoires with anomalous nucleotide sharing, were excluded from co-occurrence clustering. TCRdb stores this immuneACCESS table with in-frame sequences only. Part of the clones is absent; in the studies checked, under half of the shortfall reflects unresolved V genes, and no reason is known for the rest. The V and J calls and clone size were taken over from that table, and D and trimming were inferred from the DNA. The sample data list about 86,000 clones, and just over 70% of these were observed just once. Jointly, the top ten make up about 7.7% of the sample.

As for this clone: What this receptor recognizes is not known. Base qualities are not provided; no much larger clone lies one nucleotide away.

The cohort consisted of 670 or so healthy bone marrow donors. At the time of sampling, all cohort members were nominally healthy, though unrecorded immune exposures were likely present. The donor was CMV seronegative and belonged to the group of around 400 seronegative cohort members. A peripheral blood sample was provided by each donor, and peripheral blood mononuclear cells were used for TCR beta sequencing. Genomic DNA was extracted from the blood cell samples with the Qiagen DNeasy Blood Extraction Kit. The CDR3 starts with the cysteine, ends with the phenylalanine, and has 16 residues. The CDR3 DNA has 48 bases and is translated from base 1. V and J lose 10 bases and 5 bases, and a span of 26 bases separates them. Per the germline V gene, ENHRY is the CDR1 and SYGVKD is the CDR2.

The sample was PBMCs. This chain is built from TRBV10-3 and TRBJ1-2; the D region possibly corresponds to TRBD1 (5 bases align). This TCR came from a man in his fifties or sixties in good health and CMV-seronegative. The CDR3 region reads CATRIGTSRVGYGYTF. The nucleotide sequence reads TGTGCCACGCGAATTGGGACTTCAAGGGTGGGGTATGGCTACACCTTC.